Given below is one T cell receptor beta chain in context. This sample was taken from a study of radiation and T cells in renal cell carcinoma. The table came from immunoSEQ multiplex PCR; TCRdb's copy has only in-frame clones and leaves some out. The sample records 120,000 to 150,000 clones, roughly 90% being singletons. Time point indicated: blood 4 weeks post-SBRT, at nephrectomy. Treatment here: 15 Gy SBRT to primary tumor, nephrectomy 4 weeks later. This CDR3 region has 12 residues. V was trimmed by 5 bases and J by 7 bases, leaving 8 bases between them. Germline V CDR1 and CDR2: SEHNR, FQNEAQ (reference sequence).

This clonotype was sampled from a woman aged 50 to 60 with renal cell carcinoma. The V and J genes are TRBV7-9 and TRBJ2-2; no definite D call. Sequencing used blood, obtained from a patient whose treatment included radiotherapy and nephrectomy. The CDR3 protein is CASSPLGGELFF. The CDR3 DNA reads TGTGCCAGCAGCCCCCTGGGCGGGGAGCTGTTTTTT. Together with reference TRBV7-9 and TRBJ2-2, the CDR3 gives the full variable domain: DTGVSQNPRHKITKRGQNVTFRCDPISEHNRLYWYRQTLGQGPEFLTYFQNEAQLEKSRLLSDRFSAERPKGSFSTLEIQRTEQGDSAMYLCASSPLGGELFFGEGSRLTVL.